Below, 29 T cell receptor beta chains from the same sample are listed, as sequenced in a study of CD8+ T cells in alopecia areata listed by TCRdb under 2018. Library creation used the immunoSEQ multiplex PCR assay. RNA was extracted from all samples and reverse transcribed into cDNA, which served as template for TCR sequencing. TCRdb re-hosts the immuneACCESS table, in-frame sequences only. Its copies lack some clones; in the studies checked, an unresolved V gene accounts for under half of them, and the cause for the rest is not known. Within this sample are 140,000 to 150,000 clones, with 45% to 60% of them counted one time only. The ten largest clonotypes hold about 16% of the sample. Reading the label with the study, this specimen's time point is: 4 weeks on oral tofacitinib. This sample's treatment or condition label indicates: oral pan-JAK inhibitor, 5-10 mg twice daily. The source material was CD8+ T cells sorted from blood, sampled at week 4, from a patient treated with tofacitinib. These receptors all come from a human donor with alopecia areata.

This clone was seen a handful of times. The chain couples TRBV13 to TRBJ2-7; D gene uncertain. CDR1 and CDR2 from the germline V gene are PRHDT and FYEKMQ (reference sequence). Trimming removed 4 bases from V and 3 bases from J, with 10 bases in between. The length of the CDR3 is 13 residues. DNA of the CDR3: TGTGCCAGCAGCTACTCTGAATACTACGAGCAGTACTTC. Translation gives CASSYSEYYEQYF.

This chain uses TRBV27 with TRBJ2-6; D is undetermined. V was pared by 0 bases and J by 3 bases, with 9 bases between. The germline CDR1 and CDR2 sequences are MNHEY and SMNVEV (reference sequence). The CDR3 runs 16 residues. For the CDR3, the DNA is TGTGCCAGCAGTTTATCGAAGGGTAATGGGGCCAACGTCCTGACTTTC. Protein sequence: CASSLSKGNGANVLTF.

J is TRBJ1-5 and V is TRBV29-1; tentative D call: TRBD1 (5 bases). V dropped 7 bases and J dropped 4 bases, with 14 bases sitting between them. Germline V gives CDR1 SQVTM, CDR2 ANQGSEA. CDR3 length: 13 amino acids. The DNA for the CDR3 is TGCAGCGCGAGGACGGGGGGAAATCAGCCCCAGCATTTT. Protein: CSARTGGNQPQHF.

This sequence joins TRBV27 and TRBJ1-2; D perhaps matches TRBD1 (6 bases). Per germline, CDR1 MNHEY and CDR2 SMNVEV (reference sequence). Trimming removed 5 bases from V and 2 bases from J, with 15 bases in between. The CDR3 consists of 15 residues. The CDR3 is CASSMSGALNYGYTF. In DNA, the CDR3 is TGTGCCAGCAGTATGTCAGGGGCCCTAAACTATGGCTACACCTTC.

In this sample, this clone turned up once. This chain's CDR3 is CASSYGLAGDEQFF. CDR3 coding DNA: TGTGCCAGCAGTTACGGACTAGCGGGGGATGAGCAGTTCTTC. The chain recombines TRBV7-9 with TRBJ2-1; 13 bases match TRBD2. V trimming: 6 bases; J trimming: 8 bases; junction bases outside the gene matches: 4. Germline V gives CDR1 SEHNR, CDR2 FQNEAQ (reference sequence). There are 14 residues in the CDR3.

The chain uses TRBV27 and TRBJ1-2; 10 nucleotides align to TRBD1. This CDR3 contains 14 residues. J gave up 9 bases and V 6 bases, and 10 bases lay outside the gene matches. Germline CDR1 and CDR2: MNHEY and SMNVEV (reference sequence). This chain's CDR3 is CASSLDRGIMSYTF. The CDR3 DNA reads TGTGCCAGCAGCCTGGACAGGGGGATCATGAGCTACACCTTC.

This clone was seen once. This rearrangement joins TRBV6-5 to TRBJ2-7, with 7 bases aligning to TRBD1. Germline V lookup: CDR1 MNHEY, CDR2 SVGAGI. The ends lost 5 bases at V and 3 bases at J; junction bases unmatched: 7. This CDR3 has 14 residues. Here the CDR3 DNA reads TGTGCCAGCAGTGGAGACAGGGATTACTACGAGCAGTACTTC. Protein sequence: CASSGDRDYYEQYF.

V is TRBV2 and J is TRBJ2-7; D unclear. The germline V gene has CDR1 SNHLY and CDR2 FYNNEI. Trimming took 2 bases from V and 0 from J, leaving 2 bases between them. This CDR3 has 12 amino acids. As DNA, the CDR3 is TGTGCCAGCAGTGAACCCTCCTACGAGCAGTACTTC. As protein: CASSEPSYEQYF.

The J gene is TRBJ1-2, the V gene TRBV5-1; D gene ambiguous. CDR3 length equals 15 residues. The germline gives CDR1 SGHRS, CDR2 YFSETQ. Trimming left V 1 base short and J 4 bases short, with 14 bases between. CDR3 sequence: CASSLSERTSYGYTF. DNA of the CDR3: TGCGCCAGCAGCTTGAGTGAGAGGACCTCCTATGGCTACACCTTC.

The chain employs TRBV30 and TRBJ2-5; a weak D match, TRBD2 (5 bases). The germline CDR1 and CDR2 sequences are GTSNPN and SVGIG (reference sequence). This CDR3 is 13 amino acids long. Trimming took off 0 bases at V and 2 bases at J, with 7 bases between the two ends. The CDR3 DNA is TGTGCCTGGAGTGTACAGCGGCAAGAGACCCAGTACTTC. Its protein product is CAWSVQRQETQYF.

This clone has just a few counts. Here the CDR3 reads CAISEVEGSSYNSPLHF. Here the CDR3 DNA reads TGTGCCATCAGTGAGGTGGAAGGAAGCTCCTATAATTCACCCCTCCACTTT. The rearrangement joins TRBV10-3 to TRBJ1-6; unclear D gene. CDR3 length: 17 residues. Trimming cost V 2 bases and J 0 bases, with 11 bases left between them. Per germline, CDR1 ENHRY and CDR2 SYGVKD.

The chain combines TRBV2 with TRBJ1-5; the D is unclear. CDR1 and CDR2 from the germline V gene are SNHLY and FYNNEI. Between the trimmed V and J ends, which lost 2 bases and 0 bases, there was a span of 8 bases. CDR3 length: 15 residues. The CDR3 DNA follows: TGTGCCAGCAGTGAAAGGCGGACTAGCAATCAGCCCCAGCATTTT. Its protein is CASSERRTSNQPQHF.

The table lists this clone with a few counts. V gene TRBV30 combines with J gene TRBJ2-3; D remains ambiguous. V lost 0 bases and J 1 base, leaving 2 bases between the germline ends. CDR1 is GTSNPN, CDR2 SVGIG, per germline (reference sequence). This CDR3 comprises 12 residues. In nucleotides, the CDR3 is TGTGCCTGGAGTGTGGGCACAGATACGCAGTATTTT. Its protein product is CAWSVGTDTQYF.

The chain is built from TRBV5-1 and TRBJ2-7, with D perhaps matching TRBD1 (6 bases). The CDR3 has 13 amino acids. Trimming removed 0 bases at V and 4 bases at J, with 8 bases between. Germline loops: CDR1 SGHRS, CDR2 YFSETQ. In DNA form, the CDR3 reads TGCGCCAGCAGCTTGGACCAGGGGTACGAGCAGTACTTC. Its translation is CASSLDQGYEQYF.

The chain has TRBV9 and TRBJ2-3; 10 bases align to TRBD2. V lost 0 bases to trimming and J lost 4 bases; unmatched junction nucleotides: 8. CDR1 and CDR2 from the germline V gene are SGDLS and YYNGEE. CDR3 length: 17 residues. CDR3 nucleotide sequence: TGTGCCAGCAGCGTAGGCGTAGCGGGGGGTTTGTCAGATACGCAGTATTTT. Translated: CASSVGVAGGLSDTQYF.

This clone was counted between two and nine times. The CDR3 DNA is TGTGCCAGCAGCCCGGGGGGGGACTACAATGAGCAGTTCTTC. This codes for CASSPGGDYNEQFF. The chain employs TRBV6-5 and TRBJ2-1, with 8 positions matching TRBD2. Germline V gene sequence: CDR1 MNHEY, CDR2 SVGAGI. V was clipped by 6 bases and J by 3 bases; unmatched bases: 4. CDR3 length: 14 amino acids.

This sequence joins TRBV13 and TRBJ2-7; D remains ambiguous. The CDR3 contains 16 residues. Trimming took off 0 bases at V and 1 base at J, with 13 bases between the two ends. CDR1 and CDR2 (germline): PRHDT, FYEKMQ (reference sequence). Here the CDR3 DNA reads TGTGCCAGCAGCTTAGGCCGAAGGGTCTTGTCCTACGAGCAGTACTTC. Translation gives CASSLGRRVLSYEQYF.

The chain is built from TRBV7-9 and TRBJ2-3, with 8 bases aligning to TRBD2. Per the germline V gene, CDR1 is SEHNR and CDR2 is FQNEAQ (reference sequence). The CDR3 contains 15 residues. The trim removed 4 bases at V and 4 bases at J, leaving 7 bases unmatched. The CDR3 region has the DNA TGTGCCAGCAGCTCGAGATCAGCGGGAGCAGATACGCAGTATTTT. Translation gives CASSSRSAGADTQYF.

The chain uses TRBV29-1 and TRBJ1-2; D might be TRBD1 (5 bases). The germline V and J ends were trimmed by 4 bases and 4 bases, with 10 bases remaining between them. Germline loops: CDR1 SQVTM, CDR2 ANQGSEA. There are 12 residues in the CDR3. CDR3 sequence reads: CSVGQRSYGYTF. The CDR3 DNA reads TGCAGCGTTGGACAGCGAAGCTATGGCTACACCTTC.

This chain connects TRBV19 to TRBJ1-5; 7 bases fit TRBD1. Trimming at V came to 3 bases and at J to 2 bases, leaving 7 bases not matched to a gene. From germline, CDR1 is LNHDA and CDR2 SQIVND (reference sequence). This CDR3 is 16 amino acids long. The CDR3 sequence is CASSIRTGSGNQPQHF. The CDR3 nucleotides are TGTGCCAGTAGTATCCGGACAGGTTCAGGCAATCAGCCCCAGCATTTT.

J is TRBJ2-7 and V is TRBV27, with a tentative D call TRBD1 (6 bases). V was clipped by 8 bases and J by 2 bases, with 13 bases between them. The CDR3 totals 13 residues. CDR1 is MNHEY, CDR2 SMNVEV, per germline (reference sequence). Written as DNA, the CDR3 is TGTGCCAGCGGAAGGACAGAGACCTACGAGCAGTACTTC. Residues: CASGRTETYEQYF.

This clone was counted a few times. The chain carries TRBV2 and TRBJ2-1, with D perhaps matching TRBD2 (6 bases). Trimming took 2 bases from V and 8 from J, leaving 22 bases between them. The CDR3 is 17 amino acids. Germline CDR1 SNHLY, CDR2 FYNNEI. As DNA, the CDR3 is TGTGCCAGCAGTGAATTTTCGGACCCCAATACGGGAGATGAGCAGTTCTTC. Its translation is CASSEFSDPNTGDEQFF. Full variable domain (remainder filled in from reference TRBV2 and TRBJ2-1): EPEVTQTPSHQVTQMGQEVILRCVPISNHLYFYWYRQILGQKVEFLVSFYNNEISEKSEIFDDQFSVERPDGSNFTLKIRSTKLEDSAMYFCASSEFSDPNTGDEQFFGPGTRLTVL.

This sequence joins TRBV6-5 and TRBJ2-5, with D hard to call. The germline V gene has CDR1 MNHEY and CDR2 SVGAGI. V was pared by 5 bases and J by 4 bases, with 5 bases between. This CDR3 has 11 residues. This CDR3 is CASSMGETQYF. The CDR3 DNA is TGTGCCAGCAGTATGGGAGAGACCCAGTACTTC.

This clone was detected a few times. The CDR3 DNA sequence: TGTGCCAGCAGTGAATGGGGGGCGGAAGAGACCCAGTACTTC. Its translation: CASSEWGAEETQYF. This chain joins TRBV2 and TRBJ2-5; D may match TRBD1 or TRBD2 (6 bases each). The germline gives CDR1 SNHLY, CDR2 FYNNEI. This CDR3 contains 14 residues. Trimming left V 2 bases short and J 3 bases short, with 10 bases between.

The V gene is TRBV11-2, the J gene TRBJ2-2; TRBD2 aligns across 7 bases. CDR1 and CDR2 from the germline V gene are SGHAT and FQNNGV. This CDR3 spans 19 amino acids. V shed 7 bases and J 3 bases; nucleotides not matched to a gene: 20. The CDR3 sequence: CASTQWGGREGRYTGELFF. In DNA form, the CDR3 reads TGTGCCAGCACCCAATGGGGGGGAAGGGAAGGGAGATACACCGGGGAGCTGTTTTTT.

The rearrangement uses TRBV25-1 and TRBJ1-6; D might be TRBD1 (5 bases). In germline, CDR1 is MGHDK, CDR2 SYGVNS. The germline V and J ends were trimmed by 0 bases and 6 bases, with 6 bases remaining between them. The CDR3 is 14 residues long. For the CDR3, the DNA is TGTGCCAGCAGTGAATACGGGGGTAATTCACCCCTCCACTTT. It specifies CASSEYGGNSPLHF.

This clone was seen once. CDR3 in amino acids: CASSFQQGARETQYF. As DNA, the CDR3 is TGCGCCAGCAGCTTCCAACAGGGGGCAAGGGAGACCCAGTACTTC. The chain employs TRBV5-1 and TRBJ2-5; 9 bases fit TRBD1. Germline lookup yields CDR1 SGHRS and CDR2 YFSETQ. The CDR3 loop spans 15 amino acids. Trimming removed 2 bases from V and 5 bases from J; junction bases left unmatched: 7.

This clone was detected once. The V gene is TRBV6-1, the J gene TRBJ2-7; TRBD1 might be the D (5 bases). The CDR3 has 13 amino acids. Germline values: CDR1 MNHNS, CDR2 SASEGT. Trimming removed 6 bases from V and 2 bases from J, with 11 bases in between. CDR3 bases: TGTGCCAGCAGACCCCCAGGGACCTACGAGCAGTACTTC. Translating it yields CASRPPGTYEQYF.

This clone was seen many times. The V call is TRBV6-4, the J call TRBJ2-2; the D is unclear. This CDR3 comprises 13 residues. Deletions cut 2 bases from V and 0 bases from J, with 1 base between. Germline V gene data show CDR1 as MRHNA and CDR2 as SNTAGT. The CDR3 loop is CASSDTNTGELFF. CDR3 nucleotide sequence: TGTGCCAGCAGTGACACGAACACCGGGGAGCTGTTTTTT.